This T cell receptor beta chain originates from a study of blood T cell repertoires in COVID-19 (dated by TCRdb to the early 2020s). For context, the study as a whole: The collaborator samples originated in the United States, Italy and Spain and spanned the acute and convalescent phases of COVID-19. The repertoires were released in a freely available public database intended as a resource for research on the immune response to SARS-CoV-2. The material from the prospective study consisted of cDNA or gDNA derived from T cells, B-cell-depleted T cells, or PBMCs. Sample metadata almost always included a de-identified subject ID, COVID-19 status, age in years and sex. Where HLA class I and class II types were available, the types were taken from metadata supplied by the sample provider, not from assay-based typing. The samples were drawn from the first 160 participants of the ongoing ImmuneRACE study and from 950 to 1,500 subjects provided by 6 global collaborators. Subjects who had been exposed to COVID-19, were actively infected with it, or had recovered from it provided the deeply sampled blood TCRbeta repertoires that made up the dataset.

CDR1 and CDR2, per the germline V gene (reference sequence), are LNHDA and SQIVND. Trimming takes 9 bases from V and 8 bases from J, and the germline ends sit 8 bases apart. The CDR3, cysteine through phenylalanine, is 10 amino acids long. CDR3 DNA only is kept here, 30 bases in frame from base 1. In the case of this clone: Its antigen target is currently unknown. No base quality values were provided; no much bigger clone lies one nucleotide off.

The immunoSEQ Assay, a bias-controlled multiplex PCR, was used to amplify TCRbeta CDR3 regions from genomic DNA. The paper's processing steps were these. Within the assay, amplification of reference gene primers was used to estimate how many nucleated cells each sample contained. To quantify the absolute abundance of each unique TCRbeta CDR3 rearrangement, sequence reads were collapsed and filtered. Productive Simpson clonality was computed per sample as the square root of Simpson's diversity index over productive rearrangements. In TCRdb, the immuneACCESS table is reduced to in-frame sequences with V and J assigned. These tables do not hold every clone; where another copy was compared, an unresolved V gene accounts for under half, and the others remain unexplained. That table gives V, J and clone size, and the DNA gave D and trimming. The table for this sample lists fewer than 200,000 clones; 75% to 85% of them were counted only once. In total, the top ten clones hold about 7.8% of the sample.

One collaborating source in Seattle enrolled patients while the patients were actively infected and followed the patients over time throughout the course of disease. Collaborating institutions collected whole blood in K2EDTA tubes following their own protocols. For TCRbeta analysis, collaborators shipped samples as frozen whole blood, isolated PBMCs, or DNA extracted from either of those sample types. General conclusions and limits of the study: Clinical and demographic metadata were provided uncurated, with the amount varying by source and participant.

The sequencing sample was made of peripheral blood. The clonotype was recovered from a woman aged 55-69 years with COVID-19, enrolled during active disease. This receptor chain uses TRBV19 and TRBJ2-4; a confident D gene designation cannot be given. The CDR3 here reads CASDADIQYF. The nucleotide sequence reads as follows: TGTGCCAGCGACGCGGACATTCAGTACTTC.